A selection of T cell receptor beta chains follows, all from one sample in a study of T cell responses to AZD1222 COVID-19 vaccine. The data were produced by immunoSEQ multiplex PCR, yet TCRdb's version contains in-frame clones alone and is incomplete. The table records about 130,000 clones, just over 90% of them present only once. The specimen was peripheral blood, collected 28 days after the second AZD1222 dose. The receptor set was obtained from an adult who received the AZD1222 COVID-19 vaccine. Both conserved end residues are part of each CDR3. The D gene is left open where the match is weak. Size values are once, few and many counts, or a class for expanded clones, and some rows have none.

D: .
V: TRBV3-1/TRBV3-2
J: TRBJ1-3
size: .
CDR3: CASSQDPNSGNTIYF
DNA: TGTGCCAGCAGCCAAGATCCCAATTCTGGAAACACCATATATTTT

D: .
V: TRBV5-1
J: TRBJ1-3
size: once
CDR3: CASSLVSSSGNTIYF
DNA: TGCGCCAGCAGCTTGGTCTCCAGCTCTGGAAACACCATATATTTT

D: .
V: TRBV28
J: TRBJ2-3
size: .
CDR3: CASLVPNTDTQYF
DNA: TGTGCCAGCCTGGTACCGAACACAGATACGCAGTATTTT

D: .
V: TRBV6-5
J: TRBJ1-5
size: .
CDR3: CASSYRGGNQPQHF
DNA: TGTGCCAGCAGTTATCGGGGTGGCAATCAGCCCCAGCATTTT

D: TRBD2
V: TRBV5-1
J: TRBJ2-5
size: .
CDR3: CASSASLAGVETQYF
DNA: TGCGCCAGCAGCGCATCGCTAGCGGGAGTCGAGACCCAGTACTTC

D: TRBD1
V: TRBV5-1
J: TRBJ1-3
size: .
CDR3: CASSLQGAGNTIYF
DNA: TGCGCCAGCAGCTTACAGGGGGCTGGAAACACCATATATTTT

D: TRBD1
V: TRBV5-1
J: TRBJ2-7
size: .
CDR3: CASSLKLRTGPYEQYF
DNA: TGCGCCAGCAGCTTGAAGCTACGGACAGGGCCCTACGAGCAGTACTTC

D: .
V: TRBV11-2
J: TRBJ1-5
size: .
CDR3: CASSFGGGQPQHF
DNA: TGTGCCAGCAGCTTCGGGGGCGGTCAGCCCCAGCATTTT

D: .
V: TRBV7-9
J: TRBJ1-4
size: .
CDR3: CASTQAGEKLFF
DNA: TGTGCCAGCACGCAGGCGGGTGAAAAACTGTTTTTT

D: .
V: TRBV28
J: TRBJ2-1
size: .
CDR3: CASSFARRQGLLFYNEQFF
DNA: TGTGCCAGCAGTTTTGCCCGAAGACAGGGACTACTGTTCTACAATGAGCAGTTCTTC

D: TRBD2
V: TRBV6-5
J: TRBJ2-1
size: .
CDR3: CASSSTGTSLNEQFF
DNA: TGTGCCAGCAGTTCCACCGGGACTAGTCTGAATGAGCAGTTCTTC

D: .
V: TRBV14
J: TRBJ2-7
size: .
CDR3: CASSSTLWAYEQYF
DNA: TGTGCCAGCAGTTCCACTCTCTGGGCCTACGAGCAGTACTTC

D: .
V: TRBV19
J: TRBJ2-7
size: once
CDR3: CASSTPGQAQYF
DNA: TGTGCCAGTAGTACTCCAGGGCAGGCGCAGTACTTC

D: .
V: TRBV3-1/TRBV3-2
J: TRBJ2-5
size: .
CDR3: CASSRNGETQYF
DNA: TGTGCCAGCAGCCGGAATGGAGAGACCCAGTACTTC

D: TRBD2
V: TRBV5-4
J: TRBJ2-3
size: .
CDR3: CASSLRTRSSTDTQYF
DNA: TGTGCCAGCAGCTTACGGACTAGATCTAGCACAGATACGCAGTATTTT

D: TRBD1
V: TRBV19
J: TRBJ1-5
size: .
CDR3: CASRTHRGHNQPQHF
DNA: TGTGCCAGTAGGACCCACAGGGGGCACAATCAGCCCCAGCATTTT

D: TRBD1
V: TRBV28
J: TRBJ1-4
size: .
CDR3: CASSQGARFNKLFF
DNA: TGTGCCAGCAGTCAGGGGGCGCGTTTTAACAAACTGTTTTTT

D: TRBD1
V: TRBV15
J: TRBJ1-1
size: .
CDR3: CATAGQGMVTEAFF
DNA: TGTGCCACAGCGGGACAGGGGATGGTCACTGAAGCTTTCTTT

D: .
V: TRBV30
J: TRBJ1-1
size: .
CDR3: CAWSGVWGPNTEAFF
DNA: TGTGCCTGGAGTGGAGTCTGGGGGCCGAACACTGAAGCTTTCTTT

D: .
V: TRBV7-9
J: TRBJ1-3
size: .
CDR3: CASSLTGKGGNTIYF
DNA: TGTGCCAGCAGCTTAACAGGGAAAGGTGGAAACACCATATATTTT

D: TRBD1
V: TRBV5-1
J: TRBJ1-6
size: .
CDR3: CASSQGQGGNNSPLHF
DNA: TGCGCCAGCAGCCAAGGACAGGGAGGGAATAATTCACCCCTCCACTTT

D: TRBD2
V: TRBV27
J: TRBJ2-1
size: .
CDR3: CATYSGRAGNEQFF
DNA: TGTGCCACATATAGCGGGAGGGCCGGCAATGAGCAGTTCTTC

D: .
V: TRBV5-1
J: TRBJ1-6
size: .
CDR3: CASSWLGQGGSPLHF
DNA: TGCGCCAGCAGCTGGCTGGGGCAGGGAGGTTCACCCCTCCACTTT

D: .
V: TRBV18
J: TRBJ1-1
size: few
CDR3: CASSPFGQGRDTEAFF
DNA: TGTGCCAGCTCACCATTTGGGCAGGGTAGGGACACTGAAGCTTTCTTT

D: TRBD1
V: TRBV18
J: TRBJ1-2
size: .
CDR3: CASSPDRGAYGYTF
DNA: TGTGCCAGCTCACCGGACAGGGGGGCCTATGGCTACACCTTC

D: TRBD2
V: TRBV9
J: TRBJ2-2
size: .
CDR3: CASSLRLAGNTGELFF
DNA: TGTGCCAGCAGCTTGAGACTAGCGGGAAACACCGGGGAGCTGTTTTTT

D: TRBD1
V: TRBV7-3
J: TRBJ2-1
size: .
CDR3: CASSLDRGKYNEQFF
DNA: TGTGCCAGCAGCTTAGACAGGGGGAAGTACAATGAGCAGTTCTTC

D: .
V: TRBV20-1
J: TRBJ1-2
size: .
CDR3: CSARKYGYTF
DNA: TGCAGTGCTAGAAAGTATGGCTACACCTTC

D: .
V: TRBV11-2
J: TRBJ2-1
size: .
CDR3: CASSPLESLGYNEQFF
DNA: TGTGCCAGCAGTCCGTTGGAAAGCCTGGGGTACAATGAGCAGTTCTTC

D: .
V: TRBV7-8
J: TRBJ1-2
size: few
CDR3: CASSLTRTADGYTF
DNA: TGTGCCAGCAGCTTAACCCGGACAGCAGATGGCTACACCTTC

D: .
V: TRBV21-1
J: TRBJ2-1
size: .
CDR3: CASSSSGRGGSYNEQFF
DNA: TGTGCCAGCAGCTCCTCAGGGCGTGGCGGATCCTACAATGAGCAGTTCTTC